The 27 T cell receptor beta chains below all came from one sample that was sequenced in a study of blood T cell repertoires in COVID-19. Produced via immunoSEQ multiplex PCR; TCRdb's table is partial and in-frame only. The profile shows around 100,000 clones, around 79% of them singletons. Sequencing input: peripheral blood. The receptors come from a man between 65 and 85 years old with active or convalescent COVID-19.

In this sample, this clone turned up once. The rearrangement uses TRBV24-1 and TRBJ2-2; perhaps TRBD2 as D (6 bases). The V gene lost 5 bases and the J gene lost 0 bases, with 6 bases spanning the gap. Germline V gives CDR1 KGHDR, CDR2 SFDVKD. This CDR3 region has 14 residues. In nucleotides, the CDR3 is TGTGCCACCAGTGGCGGGGCGAACACCGGGGAGCTGTTTTTT. Translating it yields CATSGGANTGELFF.

This sequence joins TRBV19 and TRBJ1-6; TRBD1 aligns across 8 bases. Germline CDR1 and CDR2: LNHDA and SQIVND (reference sequence). Trimming cost V 5 bases and J 7 bases; bases outside gene matches: 7. CDR3 length: 15 residues. CDR3 region: CASSAGGALNSPLHF. The CDR3 region has the DNA TGTGCCAGTAGTGCAGGGGGCGCGCTGAATTCACCCCTCCACTTT.

This rearrangement joins TRBV4-1 to TRBJ2-7, with 10 bases lining up with TRBD1. This CDR3 region has 17 residues. The junction had 11 bases not matched to a gene; V was cut back by 2 bases and J by 4 bases. CDR1 is MGHRA, CDR2 YSYEKL, per germline. CDR3 nucleotides: TGCGCCAGCAGCCAAACCCCCGGACAGGGGGAAGGGTACGAGCAGTACTTC. Encoded protein: CASSQTPGQGEGYEQYF.

The rearrangement links TRBV5-1 to TRBJ1-4, with D perhaps matching TRBD1 (5 bases). This CDR3 spans 14 amino acids. Per the germline V gene, CDR1 is SGHRS and CDR2 is YFSETQ. Between the trimmed V and J ends, which lost 8 bases and 3 bases, there was a span of 14 bases. The CDR3 spells CASTTGDSNEKLFF. The CDR3, as DNA: TGCGCCAGTACCACAGGAGACTCTAATGAAAAACTGTTTTTT.

The rearrangement joins TRBV18 to TRBJ2-5, with 7 bases aligning to TRBD2. J lost 5 bases, V lost 2 bases, and 14 bases had no gene match. This CDR3 is built from 17 residues. The germline V gene encodes CDR1 KGHSH and CDR2 LQKENI. The CDR3 spells CASSPGRHGAGAETQYF. The CDR3 DNA reads as TGTGCCAGCTCACCAGGACGGCACGGGGCGGGAGCGGAGACCCAGTACTTC.

The chain combines TRBV5-6 with TRBJ1-2; 7 nucleotides match TRBD1. CDR1 is SGHDT and CDR2 is YYEEEE in the germline V gene. The length of the CDR3 is 13 residues. V lost 4 bases and J lost 2; bases outside the gene matches: 2. For the CDR3, the DNA is TGTGCCAGCAGCCGGGACAGCAACTATGGCTACACCTTC. Protein sequence: CASSRDSNYGYTF.

The chain joins TRBV28 to TRBJ1-4, with 7 positions matching TRBD1. Germline CDR1 and CDR2: MDHEN and SYDVKM. The CDR3 has 15 residues. J was trimmed by 6 bases and V by 4 bases; bases with no gene match: 8. This CDR3 reads CASSSPTGWHEKLFF. CDR3 in DNA: TGTGCCAGCAGTTCCCCGACAGGGTGGCATGAAAAACTGTTTTTT.

The chain combines TRBV20-1 with TRBJ2-3; 8 nucleotides agree with TRBD2. This CDR3 contains 14 residues. Trimming took 3 bases from V and 0 from J; bases not matched to a gene: 2. Germline V CDR1 and CDR2: DFQATT, SNEGSKA (reference sequence). CDR3 loop: CSASTGGSTDTQYF. In nucleotides, the CDR3 is TGCAGTGCTAGTACGGGGGGGAGCACAGATACGCAGTATTTT.

V usage is TRBV5-1 and J usage is TRBJ2-3; TRBD1 matches at 12 bases. The CDR3 has 16 amino acids. V shed 4 bases, J shed 4 bases, and the junction held 7 bases outside the gene matches. Looked up from germline, CDR1 is SGHRS and CDR2 is YFSETQ. The CDR3 bases are TGCGCCAGCAGCCCCGGGGACAGGGGGCGCGCAGATACGCAGTATTTT. Residues: CASSPGDRGRADTQYF.

This clone was seen repeatedly, ten times or more. The chain uses TRBV4-2 and TRBJ2-7; 8 positions match TRBD2. Germline CDR1 is LGHNA and CDR2 is YNFKEQ. V was clipped by 1 base and J by 6 bases; unmatched bases: 2. The CDR3 is 13 amino acids. The CDR3 is CASSQASGSEQYF. CDR3 in DNA: TGTGCCAGCAGCCAAGCCAGCGGGAGCGAGCAGTACTTC.

The chain carries TRBV5-6 and TRBJ1-4; TRBD1 aligns across 10 bases. The CDR3 is 15 residues long. CDR1 is SGHDT, CDR2 YYEEEE, per germline. Trimming at V came to 4 bases and at J to 4 bases, leaving 4 bases not matched to a gene. CDR3 sequence: CASSQWDRGNEKLFF. The DNA of the CDR3 is TGTGCCAGCAGCCAATGGGACAGGGGTAATGAAAAACTGTTTTTT. The variable domain in full, completed from reference TRBV5-6 and TRBJ1-4, reads DAGVTQSPTHLIKTRGQQVTLRCSPKSGHDTVSWYQQALGQGPQFIFQYYEEEERQRGNFPDRFSGHQFPNYSSELNVNALLLGDSALYLCASSQWDRGNEKLFFGSGTQLSVL.

The chain uses TRBV10-3 and TRBJ2-5; TRBD1 matches at 10 bases. Germline CDR1 ENHRY, CDR2 SYGVKD. There are 13 residues in the CDR3. Trimming cost V 3 bases and J 7 bases; bases outside gene matches: 2. The CDR3 DNA reads TGTGCCATCAGTGAAGGGACAGGGGTGACCCAGTACTTC. Translated: CAISEGTGVTQYF.

The rearrangement uses TRBV7-9 and TRBJ1-2, with a tentative D call TRBD1 (6 bases). The V gene lost 5 bases and the J gene lost 5 bases, with 12 bases spanning the gap. The V gene's germline CDR1 is SEHNR and CDR2 FQNEAQ (reference sequence). The length of the CDR3 is 13 residues. The CDR3, as DNA: TGTGCCAGCAGCGTAGACAGGTTTTATGGCTACACCTTC. This codes for CASSVDRFYGYTF.

This sequence joins TRBV3-1 (or the pseudogene TRBV3-2) and TRBJ1-5, with TRBD1 matching 7 bases. Germline CDR1 and CDR2: LGHDT and YNNKEL (reference sequence). Trimming took 3 bases from V and 4 from J; bases not matched to a gene: 3. The CDR3 is 14 amino acids. The CDR3 region is CASSQGQTNQPQHF. The CDR3 DNA is TGTGCCAGCAGCCAGGGACAGACGAATCAGCCCCAGCATTTT.

This clone was seen a few times. V usage is TRBV27 and J usage is TRBJ1-2; D might be TRBD1 (5 bases). Trimming stripped 6 bases from V and 6 bases from J, with 14 bases between. Germline CDR1 reads MNHEY; CDR2 reads SMNVEV (reference sequence). The CDR3 extends over 13 amino acids. CDR3 protein: CASRQTGANGYTF. The CDR3 DNA follows: TGTGCCAGCAGACAAACAGGCGCGAATGGCTACACCTTC.

The chain links TRBV5-1 to TRBJ2-3; D is possibly TRBD1 (6 bases). Deletions cut 7 bases from V and 0 bases from J, with 15 bases between. Germline V gives CDR1 SGHRS, CDR2 YFSETQ. The CDR3 length is 15 residues. The CDR3 protein is CASAQGPRSTDTQYF. The CDR3 DNA follows: TGCGCCAGCGCACAGGGACCAAGAAGCACAGATACGCAGTATTTT.

The gene calls are TRBV9 and TRBJ2-5, with 8 bases that match TRBD2. CDR1 is SGDLS, CDR2 YYNGEE, per germline. The CDR3 extends over 14 amino acids. Trimming cost V 5 bases and J 5 bases; bases outside gene matches: 8. CDR3 nucleotide sequence: TGTGCCAGCAGTCCCGGACTAGCATCGGAGACCCAGTACTTC. This encodes CASSPGLASETQYF.

This rearrangement joins TRBV5-1 to TRBJ2-3, with 14 bases aligning to TRBD2. J gave up 3 bases and V 7 bases, and 7 bases lay outside the gene matches. Germline lookup yields CDR1 SGHRS and CDR2 YFSETQ. The CDR3 consists of 16 residues. CDR3 coding DNA: TGCGCCAGCTCTGGGACTAGCGGGGGTGGTACAGATACGCAGTATTTT. It yields the protein CASSGTSGGGTDTQYF.

The CDR3 DNA sequence: TGTGCCAGCAGCCCTTCTCGCATGACAGCTACTGAAGCTTTCTTT. Protein product: CASSPSRMTATEAFF. V gene TRBV3-1 (or the pseudogene TRBV3-2) combines with J gene TRBJ1-1; tentative D call: TRBD1 (5 bases). Germline loops: CDR1 LGHDT, CDR2 YNNKEL (reference sequence). This CDR3 region has 15 residues. With 4 bases removed from V and 5 bases from J, the gap between germline ends came to 17 bases.

This chain joins TRBV6-5 and TRBJ1-5; 8 bases match TRBD1. The V segment lost 6 bases and the J segment 3 bases; nucleotides outside the gene matches: 7. CDR3 length: 15 residues. Germline CDR1 is MNHEY and CDR2 is SVGAGI. The CDR3 spells CASRKTGGNNQPQHF. In DNA, the CDR3 is TGTGCCAGCAGGAAAACAGGGGGTAACAATCAGCCCCAGCATTTT.

The chain uses TRBV6-5 and TRBJ2-1; maybe TRBD1 (5 bases). Germline loops: CDR1 MNHEY, CDR2 SVGAGI. Trimming removed 0 bases from V and 9 bases from J, with 18 bases in between. The CDR3 is 16 amino acids. In DNA, the CDR3 is TGTGCCAGCAGTTACTCGATTTTCCAGGGATACTCTGAGCAGTTCTTC. It encodes CASSYSIFQGYSEQFF.

The chain carries TRBV6-5 and TRBJ1-6; TRBD1 might be the D (5 bases). CDR1 and CDR2 (germline): MNHEY, SVGAGI. The V end lost 7 bases, the J end lost 7 bases, and 17 bases lay between the germline ends. The CDR3 has 15 residues. CDR3 in amino acids: CASTYQGWGNSPLHF. The CDR3 nucleotides are TGTGCCAGCACCTATCAGGGATGGGGAAATTCACCCCTCCACTTT.

CDR3 residues: CASSLLAGRTDTQYF. CDR3 coding DNA: TGTGCCAGCAGCCTACTAGCGGGGCGCACAGATACGCAGTATTTT. The chain recombines TRBV2 with TRBJ2-3; 10 positions match TRBD2. The CDR3 has 15 amino acids. The V and J ends lost 6 bases and 1 base, in that order; junction bases with no gene match: 4. CDR1 is SNHLY and CDR2 is FYNNEI in the germline V gene. Drawing the rest from reference TRBV2 and TRBJ2-3, the complete variable domain is EPEVTQTPSHQVTQMGQEVILRCVPISNHLYFYWYRQILGQKVEFLVSFYNNEISEKSEIFDDQFSVERPDGSNFTLKIRSTKLEDSAMYFCASSLLAGRTDTQYFGPGTRLTVL.

The chain combines TRBV6-8 with TRBJ2-7, with 8 bases matching TRBD2. This CDR3 has 16 amino acids. V shed 6 bases and J 2 bases; nucleotides not matched to a gene: 12. Germline CDR1 reads MNHGY; CDR2 reads SAAAGT. The CDR3 bases are TGTGCCAGCAGCCCGGCTAAATCGGGACTAGCCTACGAGCAGTACTTC. Translated: CASSPAKSGLAYEQYF.

This chain links TRBV7-8 with TRBJ2-2; 11 bases line up with TRBD2. The CDR3 loop spans 16 amino acids. V lost 3 bases, J lost 2 bases, and 2 bases stayed unmatched. Germline V gene data show CDR1 as SGHVS and CDR2 as FQNEAQ. The CDR3 loop reads CASSLLAGGNTGELFF. The CDR3 DNA is TGTGCCAGCAGCTTGCTAGCGGGGGGAAACACCGGGGAGCTGTTTTTT.

The chain recombines TRBV2 with TRBJ1-4; D is ambiguous. Trimming took 3 bases from V and 4 from J, leaving 3 bases between them. The CDR3 loop spans 12 amino acids. Per germline, CDR1 SNHLY and CDR2 FYNNEI. The CDR3 DNA follows: TGTGCCAGCAGTGACGTTAATGAAAAACTGTTTTTT. Residues: CASSDVNEKLFF.

The chain has TRBV5-1 and TRBJ1-1; the match to TRBD1 covers 9 bases. Germline trimming cut 0 bases from V and 6 bases from J; bases unmatched to any gene: 0. Germline loops: CDR1 SGHRS, CDR2 YFSETQ. This CDR3 is built from 13 residues. The CDR3 bases are TGCGCCAGCAGCTTGGGACAGGGGGCTGAAGCTTTCTTT. Its protein is CASSLGQGAEAFF.